These 18 T cell receptor beta chains were sequenced from one sample in a study of blood T cell repertoires in COVID-19. Using immunoSEQ multiplex PCR, the repertoire was profiled, and TCRdb retains in-frame clones only, with some absent. The data show 380,000 or so clones, around 87% seen once. Sequencing was carried out using PBMCs or T cells enriched from blood (not recorded which). The receptor source for this set is a man aged 30 to 39 who had recovered from COVID-19.

This clone was found a few times. For the CDR3, the DNA is TGTGCCAGCAGCCAAGCAGGGGCCCGGACAGATACGCAGTATTTT. Translating it yields CASSQAGARTDTQYF. The chain carries TRBV3-1 (or the pseudogene TRBV3-2) and TRBJ2-3; D is perhaps TRBD1 (6 bases). Germline CDR1 LGHDT, CDR2 YNNKEL (reference sequence). Trimming removed 1 base from V and 3 bases from J, with 11 bases in between. This CDR3 is 15 amino acids long.

The rearrangement uses TRBV2 and TRBJ2-2; no firm D call. The CDR3 is 14 amino acids. With 8 bases removed from V and 1 base from J, the gap between germline ends came to 11 bases. Germline CDR1 is SNHLY and CDR2 is FYNNEI. The CDR3 here is CASLRELNTGELFF. Written as DNA, the CDR3 is TGTGCCAGCTTGAGAGAATTGAACACCGGGGAGCTGTTTTTT.

The rearrangement uses TRBV6-1 and TRBJ1-3; tentative D call: TRBD1 (5 bases). Per germline, CDR1 MNHNS and CDR2 SASEGT. The CDR3 spans 14 residues. V shed 2 bases and J shed 4 bases, with 9 bases lying between them. The CDR3 DNA sequence: TGTGCCAGCAGTGAAATAGGGGTCGGAAACACCATATATTTT. Translation: CASSEIGVGNTIYF.

The chain carries TRBV20-1 and TRBJ1-6, with no clear D. The V gene's germline CDR1 is DFQATT and CDR2 SNEGSKA (reference sequence). V was cut by 3 bases and J by 5 bases, with 8 bases left in between. The CDR3 loop spans 13 amino acids. The chain's CDR3 is CSASVVNNSPLHF. CDR3 in DNA: TGCAGTGCTAGTGTAGTTAATAATTCACCCCTCCACTTT.

V usage is TRBV10-3 and J usage is TRBJ2-7, with D possibly TRBD2 on 5 matching bases. CDR3 length equals 12 residues. The germline V and J ends were trimmed by 10 bases and 5 bases, with 15 bases remaining between them. From germline, CDR1 is ENHRY and CDR2 SYGVKD. CDR3 nucleotides: TGTGCCAGCAGAGGTGACGGGGACGAGCAGTACTTC. This gives the protein CASRGDGDEQYF.

The DNA of the CDR3 is TGCGCCAGCAGCCAGGATACCGGGACAGGGATCGGCTACACCTTC. This gives the protein CASSQDTGTGIGYTF. This sequence joins TRBV4-1 and TRBJ1-2; 9 bases are a match to TRBD1. Germline values: CDR1 MGHRA, CDR2 YSYEKL. This CDR3 region has 15 residues. Trimming removed 3 bases from V and 8 bases from J; junction bases left unmatched: 10.

J is TRBJ2-7 and V is TRBV5-1; 13 bases map to TRBD2. The germline CDR1 and CDR2 sequences are SGHRS and YFSETQ. The CDR3 is 16 amino acids. V lost 3 bases and J lost 2; bases outside the gene matches: 5. The CDR3 nucleotides are TGCGCCAGCAGCTGGCTGACTAGCGGGGGGACCTACGAGCAGTACTTC. As protein: CASSWLTSGGTYEQYF.

In regard to this clone: An end of the junction differs from the germline gene, which may be a read error. V is TRBV7-9 and J is TRBJ2-4, with D possibly matching TRBD2 (7 bases). Germline V gene lookup returns CDR1 SEHNR and CDR2 FQNEAQ (reference sequence). The CDR3 consists of 14 residues. The CDR3, as DNA: TGTGCCAGCAGCTTTGATGGGGGGGCCATCCCTTCCCACTTC. Its protein product is CASSFDGGAIPSHF. Drawing the rest from reference TRBV7-9 and TRBJ2-4, the complete variable domain is DTGVSQNPRHKITKRGQNVTFRCDPISEHNRLYWYRQTLGQGPEFLTYFQNEAQLEKSRLLSDRFSAERPKGSFSTLEIQRTEQGDSAMYLCASSFDGGAIPSHFGAGTRLSVL.

This chain uses TRBV2 with TRBJ2-1; D uncertain. The V end lost 4 bases, the J end lost 8 bases, and 6 bases lay between the germline ends. From germline, CDR1 is SNHLY and CDR2 FYNNEI. This CDR3 spans 11 amino acids. The CDR3 here is CASSGHDEQFF. The CDR3 DNA sequence: TGTGCCAGCAGTGGGCATGATGAGCAGTTCTTC. Complete variable domain (other parts from reference TRBV2 and TRBJ2-1): EPEVTQTPSHQVTQMGQEVILRCVPISNHLYFYWYRQILGQKVEFLVSFYNNEISEKSEIFDDQFSVERPDGSNFTLKIRSTKLEDSAMYFCASSGHDEQFFGPGTRLTVL.

The chain employs TRBV10-3 and TRBJ2-1; a possible D gene is TRBD1 (6 bases). CDR3 size: 13 residues. The ends were cut back, 5 bases at V and 3 bases at J, with 8 bases in the middle. The germline V gene has CDR1 ENHRY and CDR2 SYGVKD. The CDR3 DNA reads as TGTGCCATCAGTTGGACAGACTACAATGAGCAGTTCTTC. Encoded protein: CAISWTDYNEQFF.

This chain uses TRBV3-1 (or the pseudogene TRBV3-2) with TRBJ2-7; 11 positions agree with TRBD1. Germline V gene lookup returns CDR1 LGHDT and CDR2 YNNKEL (reference sequence). J gave up 1 base and V 0 bases, and 17 bases lay outside the gene matches. CDR3 length: 21 residues. This CDR3 reads CASSQDYRNGLGQGVSYEQYF. In DNA, the CDR3 is TGTGCCAGCAGCCAAGATTATAGGAATGGTTTGGGACAGGGGGTTTCCTACGAGCAGTACTTC.

This clone was detected a few times. The chain is built from TRBV18 and TRBJ1-1; D gene uncertain. The CDR3 is made up of 14 amino acids. CDR1 and CDR2 from the germline V gene are KGHSH and LQKENI. V lost 5 bases and J 1 base, leaving 11 bases between the germline ends. CDR3 nucleotides: TGTGCCAGCTCATTTATTCGGGAGAACACTGAAGCTTTCTTT. It translates to CASSFIRENTEAFF.

The chain links TRBV10-2 to TRBJ1-2, with D unresolved. This CDR3 is 11 amino acids long. Germline CDR1 reads WSHSY; CDR2 reads SAAADI. Trimming pared 8 bases from V and 7 bases from J, leaving 11 bases between. The CDR3 DNA is TGCGCCAGCGGAGAGGTGGCTGGCTACACCTTC. Amino acid sequence: CASGEVAGYTF.

The chain combines TRBV6-5 with TRBJ2-3; 10 nucleotides agree with TRBD2. CDR3 length equals 14 residues. Germline lookup yields CDR1 MNHEY and CDR2 SVGAGI. V shed 7 bases and J 4 bases; nucleotides not matched to a gene: 5. In nucleotides, the CDR3 is TGTGCCAGCAAAACTAGCGGGGATTCAGATACGCAGTATTTT. Its protein is CASKTSGDSDTQYF.

Written as DNA, the CDR3 is TGTGCCAGCATTCTATGGCCAGGGGATCAGCCCCAGCATTTT. Translated, it gives CASILWPGDQPQHF. V usage is TRBV6-6 and J usage is TRBJ1-5, with a weak D call TRBD1 (6 bases). V lost 7 bases, J lost 5 bases, and 15 bases lay in between. This CDR3 is built from 14 residues. CDR1 is MNHNY and CDR2 is SVGAGI in the germline V gene (reference sequence).

The rearrangement joins TRBV19 to TRBJ2-2, with TRBD2 matching over 13 bases. Germline V gene lookup returns CDR1 LNHDA and CDR2 SQIVND (reference sequence). The CDR3 spans 14 residues. V shed 11 bases and J 5 bases; nucleotides not matched to a gene: 5. The CDR3 sequence: CAGRTSGGTGELFF. The DNA for the CDR3 is TGTGCCGGACGGACTAGCGGGGGAACCGGGGAGCTGTTTTTT.

The chain employs TRBV10-3 and TRBJ2-7; 10 bases are shared with TRBD1. Germline CDR1 ENHRY, CDR2 SYGVKD. The V and J ends lost 8 bases and 6 bases, in that order; junction bases with no gene match: 7. CDR3 length: 13 amino acids. CDR3 in DNA: TGTGCCATCGGGACAGGGGAAGGGGGCGAGCAGTACTTC. This codes for CAIGTGEGGEQYF.

The rearrangement links TRBV21-1 to TRBJ2-3; the DNA was not compared with TRBD2, the D call given in the table. TRBV21-1 corresponds to a pseudogene. This CDR3 contains 16 residues. CDR3 region: CASRLASLGLEDTQYF. For the CDR3, the DNA is TGTGCCAGCCGGTTGGCTAGCCTCGGATTAGAAGATACGCAGTATTTT.